The rows below give T cell receptor beta chains drawn from one sample of a study of cytomegalovirus exposure and HLA in healthy donors. Sequencing was performed with immunoSEQ multiplex PCR; in TCRdb, only in-frame clones are kept and a portion is missing. The table records some 140,000 clones, more than 75% of them present only once. The sample taken for sequencing was PBMCs. These receptors all stem from a female donor in good health and CMV-seronegative. Both conserved end residues are part of each CDR3.

j_gene | v_gene | CDR3aa
TRBJ1-1 | TRBV16 | CASSQRTGYTEAFF
TRBJ2-1 | TRBV2 | CASSVVEGVGEQFF
TRBJ2-7 | TRBV25-1 | CASSESEAGGPYEQYF
TRBJ2-7 | TRBV12-5 | CASGLPWTSGAYEQYF
TRBJ1-2 | TRBV5-1 | CASSYGQAYGYTF
TRBJ1-2 | TRBV19 | CASTPLGPHGYTF
TRBJ2-3 | TRBV4-2 | CASSQGQEGAGDTQYF
TRBJ2-5 | TRBV11-3 | CASSLGGTEETQYF
TRBJ2-5 | TRBV5-1 | CASVENRQETQYF
TRBJ1-1 | TRBV5-1 | CASSSWFGGGAFF
TRBJ1-5 | TRBV27 | CASRLQGVDQPQHF
TRBJ2-4 | TRBV19 | CASSETGGLSIQYF
TRBJ2-5 | TRBV9 | CASSGGGSETQYF
TRBJ2-1 | TRBV9 | CASSASGRADYNEQFF
TRBJ1-1 | TRBV5-6 | CASSLPAGGTEAFF
TRBJ2-7 | TRBV7-9 | CASSSLPRSARDYEQYF